These 14 T cell receptor beta chains originate from one sample sequenced in a study of OX40 agonist ivuxolimab in advanced cancers. The method was immunoSEQ multiplex PCR; TCRdb's version includes in-frame clones alone and lacks a portion of them. The data contain tens of thousands of clones, about four fifths of them singletons. The starting material was CD4+ or CD8+ T cells sorted from blood, obtained in a trial of the OX40 agonist ivuxolimab. These TCRs come from an adult with an advanced solid tumor such as melanoma, head and neck, liver or kidney cancer.

J is TRBJ1-1 and V is TRBV6-5, with D possibly TRBD1 on 6 matching bases. This CDR3 spans 13 amino acids. The V and J ends lost 6 bases and 1 base respectively, with 9 bases between them. Germline CDR1 and CDR2: MNHEY and SVGAGI. The CDR3 DNA follows: TGTGCCAGCAGGCTGGACAGGAACACTGAAGCTTTCTTT. It translates to CASRLDRNTEAFF.

This rearrangement joins TRBV4-2 to TRBJ1-1, with D perhaps TRBD1 (5 bases). V lost 1 base and J lost 4, with 13 bases in between. The CDR3 runs to 15 residues. CDR1 and CDR2 (germline): LGHNA, YNFKEQ. The CDR3 loop reads CASSQGRGKSTEAFF. In nucleotides, the CDR3 is TGTGCCAGCAGCCAAGGCCGGGGGAAGAGCACTGAAGCTTTCTTT.

CDR3 protein: CASSDSRGGLPNEKLFF. CDR3 sequence (DNA): TGTGCCAGCAGTGACTCAAGAGGGGGACTACCTAATGAAAAACTGTTTTTT. The J gene is TRBJ1-4, the V gene TRBV6-4, with D maybe TRBD1 (6 bases). Germline values: CDR1 MRHNA, CDR2 SNTAGT. Trimming pared 0 bases from V and 3 bases from J, leaving 14 bases between. This CDR3 has 17 residues.

The genes are TRBV5-4 and TRBJ2-3; D is ambiguous. The CDR3 totals 17 residues. The ends were cut back, 0 bases at V and 2 bases at J, with 16 bases in the middle. CDR1 is SGHNT and CDR2 is YYREEE in the germline V gene (reference sequence). CDR3 protein: CASSLGLSIAFTDTQYF. DNA of the CDR3: TGTGCCAGCAGCTTGGGTTTATCGATCGCGTTCACAGATACGCAGTATTTT. The variable domain in full, with the rest retrieved from reference TRBV5-4 and TRBJ2-3, is ETGVTQSPTHLIKTRGQQVTLRCSSQSGHNTVSWYQQALGQGPQFIFQYYREEENGRGNFPPRFSGLQFPNYSSELNVNALELDDSALYLCASSLGLSIAFTDTQYFGPGTRLTVL.

This chain links TRBV7-2 with TRBJ1-4; D uncertain. V was trimmed by 2 bases and J by 8 bases, leaving 6 bases between them. CDR1 SGHTA and CDR2 FQGNSA come from the germline V gene. CDR3 length: 12 amino acids. This CDR3 reads CASSLTTEKLFF. CDR3 DNA: TGTGCCAGCAGCTTAACCACAGAAAAACTGTTTTTT.

The chain is built from TRBV6-1 and TRBJ2-1; 7 bases are a match to TRBD1. V was clipped by 6 bases and J by 12 bases; unmatched bases: 8. CDR3 length: 12 residues. Germline V gene data show CDR1 as MNHNS and CDR2 as SASEGT. The CDR3 nucleotides are TGTGCCAGCAGCCGACAGGGCCTGGGGCAGTTCTTC. This sequence encodes CASSRQGLGQFF.

V gene TRBV28 combines with J gene TRBJ2-2, with D unclear. Germline V gene sequence: CDR1 MDHEN, CDR2 SYDVKM. The length of the CDR3 is 15 residues. V lost 4 bases and J 0 bases, leaving 9 bases between the germline ends. The CDR3 reads CASSSRLTNTGELFF. CDR3 sequence (DNA): TGTGCCAGCAGTTCCCGACTTACGAACACCGGGGAGCTGTTTTTT.

The rearrangement joins TRBV13 to TRBJ2-3; the D call may be TRBD1 or TRBD2 (5 bases each). The germline CDR1 and CDR2 sequences are PRHDT and FYEKMQ (reference sequence). Trimming removed 0 bases from V and 2 bases from J, with 6 bases in between. CDR3 size: 14 residues. CDR3 in amino acids: CASSLGGDTDTQYF. CDR3 DNA: TGTGCCAGCAGCTTAGGGGGGGACACAGATACGCAGTATTTT. The whole variable domain, filled in from reference TRBV13 and TRBJ2-3, reads AAGVIQSPRHLIKEKRETATLKCYPIPRHDTVYWYQQGPGQDPQFLISFYEKMQSDKGSIPDRFSAQQFSDYHSELNMSSLELGDSALYFCASSLGGDTDTQYFGPGTRLTVL.

This chain links TRBV28 with TRBJ2-7; 7 positions match TRBD1. Germline V gene sequence: CDR1 MDHEN, CDR2 SYDVKM. This CDR3 is built from 15 residues. V was pared by 3 bases and J by 7 bases, with 12 bases of the junction left unmatched. DNA for the CDR3: TGTGCCAGCAGTTTGAAGGCCCCCCCAGGGGGAGAGCAGTACGTC. Its protein is CASSLKAPPGGEQYV.

This sequence joins TRBV7-2 and TRBJ1-1; no clear D. In germline, CDR1 is SGHTA, CDR2 FQGNSA. Trimming left V 1 base short and J 0 bases short, with 9 bases between. The CDR3 extends over 15 amino acids. CDR3 bases: TGTGCCAGCAGCTTAGGGCTAAGGATGAACACTGAAGCTTTCTTT. This encodes CASSLGLRMNTEAFF.

The V call is TRBV11-2, the J call TRBJ2-7, with D possibly TRBD2 on 6 matching bases. V was shortened by 5 bases and J by 7 bases, with 12 bases between the two germline ends. Germline V gene data show CDR1 as SGHAT and CDR2 as FQNNGV. This CDR3 is built from 12 residues. In nucleotides, the CDR3 is TGTGCCAGCAGCCTCGGGACTCGGGAGCAGTACTTC. It encodes CASSLGTREQYF.

This rearrangement joins TRBV2 to TRBJ1-5; D is undetermined. The germline V and J ends were trimmed by 4 bases and 3 bases, with 7 bases remaining between them. Looked up from germline, CDR1 is SNHLY and CDR2 is FYNNEI. The CDR3 covers 13 residues. This CDR3 reads CASSGGLNQPQHF. As DNA, the CDR3 is TGTGCCAGCAGTGGAGGCCTCAATCAGCCCCAGCATTTT.

V gene TRBV11-1 combines with J gene TRBJ2-1; possible D gene TRBD1, 6 bases. CDR1 is SGHAT, CDR2 FQDESV, per germline (reference sequence). This CDR3 is built from 17 residues. Trimming left V 2 bases short and J 0 bases short, with 14 bases between. The chain's CDR3 is CASSLYRGQLSYNEQFF. The CDR3 DNA follows: TGTGCCAGCAGCTTATATCGAGGACAGCTCTCCTACAATGAGCAGTTCTTC.

V usage is TRBV27 and J usage is TRBJ2-5; 12 bases line up with TRBD2. Trimming took 5 bases from V and 5 from J; bases not matched to a gene: 12. The CDR3 contains 17 residues. The V gene's germline CDR1 is MNHEY and CDR2 SMNVEV (reference sequence). In DNA form, the CDR3 reads TGTGCCAGCAGTCTCACCCCGCTAGCGGGGGGGCGGGAGACCCAGTACTTC. It translates to CASSLTPLAGGRETQYF.